Listed here are 21 T cell receptor beta chains from one sample, sequenced in a study of beta chain features in type 1 diabetes. Reverse transcribing all isolated RNA meant expressed TCRB transcripts were sequenced. Produced via immunoSEQ multiplex PCR; TCRdb's table is partial and in-frame only. The sample has about 270,000 clones, 12% to 15% seen once. The sequencing input was naive CD4+ T cells from blood. The receptor set was obtained from a woman between 35 and 50 years old in good health.

The chain recombines TRBV27 with TRBJ2-7; TRBD1 might be the D (6 bases). Germline V gene sequence: CDR1 MNHEY, CDR2 SMNVEV (reference sequence). Deletions cut 1 base from V and 5 bases from J, with 18 bases between. The CDR3 totals 16 residues. CDR3 loop: CASSLFPDSPRHEQYF. CDR3 nucleotides: TGTGCCAGCAGTTTATTCCCGGACAGCCCCAGGCACGAGCAGTACTTC.

The genes are TRBV6-1 and TRBJ2-1; the D gene is possibly TRBD2 (5 bases). Germline loops: CDR1 MNHNS, CDR2 SASEGT. This CDR3 region has 14 residues. V was trimmed by 3 bases and J by 2 bases, leaving 8 bases between them. The CDR3 region is CASSDPGTYNEQFF. For the CDR3, the DNA is TGTGCCAGCAGTGATCCCGGGACCTACAATGAGCAGTTCTTC.

The rearrangement links TRBV19 to TRBJ2-5; 9 nucleotides line up with TRBD1. In germline, CDR1 is LNHDA, CDR2 SQIVND (reference sequence). The J segment lost 4 bases and the V segment lost 3 bases, leaving 9 bases of the junction unmatched. This CDR3 comprises 16 residues. Here the CDR3 reads CASSIGDRAFRETQYF. DNA of the CDR3: TGTGCCAGTAGTATCGGGGACAGGGCTTTCAGAGAGACCCAGTACTTC.

The J gene is TRBJ2-5, the V gene TRBV14; D is unclear. Germline CDR1 SGHDN, CDR2 FVKESK. The CDR3 runs 12 residues. Trimming stripped 2 bases from V and 7 bases from J, with 8 bases between. CDR3 in amino acids: CASSQSRVTQYF. The DNA of the CDR3 is TGTGCCAGCAGCCAATCTAGAGTGACCCAGTACTTC.

This clone has at least ten counts. The chain recombines TRBV29-1 with TRBJ2-1; no definite D call. The CDR3 runs 13 residues. Germline lookup yields CDR1 SQVTM and CDR2 ANQGSEA. With 1 base removed from V and 9 bases from J, the gap between germline ends came to 13 bases. The DNA of the CDR3 is TGCAGCGTTGAAGCCCCTGTCGGTACTGAGCAGTTCTTC. Translation gives CSVEAPVGTEQFF.

This chain connects TRBV19 to TRBJ1-5; unclear D gene. The CDR3 runs 12 residues. Trimming shortened V by 3 bases and J by 5 bases, and 5 bases separated the two germline ends. The V gene's germline CDR1 is LNHDA and CDR2 SQIVND (reference sequence). The CDR3 spells CASSIADQPQHF. The CDR3 DNA reads TGTGCCAGTAGTATTGCGGATCAGCCCCAGCATTTT.

The V and J genes are TRBV7-2 and TRBJ2-1, with 15 bases matching TRBD2. This CDR3 region has 17 residues. V gave up 5 bases and J gave up 8 bases; unmatched junction bases: 10. Looked up from germline, CDR1 is SGHTA and CDR2 is FQGNSA. CDR3 nucleotide sequence: TGTGCCAGCAGCACCCGGACTAGCGGGGGGGCAGTTCATGAGCAGTTCTTC. Amino acid sequence: CASSTRTSGGAVHEQFF.

The genes are TRBV27 and TRBJ2-1; 7 bases are shared with TRBD2. This CDR3 is built from 16 residues. CDR1 MNHEY and CDR2 SMNVEV come from the germline V gene (reference sequence). The V and J ends lost 5 bases and 4 bases, in that order; junction bases with no gene match: 11. In DNA, the CDR3 is TGTGCCAGCAGTCCCCCGGTCGGGGGGTCTTACAATGAGCAGTTCTTC. As protein: CASSPPVGGSYNEQFF.

This clone has just a few counts. The chain couples TRBV4-1 to TRBJ2-4; D not resolved. Germline V lookup: CDR1 MGHRA, CDR2 YSYEKL. Trimming removed 4 bases from V and 2 bases from J, with 15 bases in between. CDR3 length: 16 residues. In DNA, the CDR3 is TGCGCCAGCAGCCCCTTCCCCCTAGGTACCAAAAACATTCAGTACTTC. Residues: CASSPFPLGTKNIQYF.

This chain's CDR3 is CASSYSGHDYGYTF. The CDR3 DNA sequence: TGTGCCAGCAGTTACTCGGGGCATGACTATGGCTACACCTTC. The chain carries TRBV6-5 and TRBJ1-2, with D possibly matching TRBD1 (5 bases). Per germline, CDR1 MNHEY and CDR2 SVGAGI. The CDR3 spans 14 residues. V dropped 0 bases and J dropped 3 bases, with 8 bases sitting between them.

The rearrangement uses TRBV6-5 and TRBJ2-1; no reliable D call. This CDR3 has 11 residues. Trimming took 1 base from V and 10 from J, leaving 5 bases between them. Germline V gene lookup returns CDR1 MNHEY and CDR2 SVGAGI. The chain's CDR3 is CASSYWSEQFF. The DNA of the CDR3 is TGTGCCAGCAGTTACTGGAGCGAGCAGTTCTTC.

This CDR3 is CASSATTGLYNEQFF. The CDR3 DNA is TGTGCCAGCAGCGCAACGACAGGGCTCTACAATGAGCAGTTCTTC. The rearrangement joins TRBV9 to TRBJ2-1; 7 bases are shared with TRBD1. Germline V CDR1 and CDR2: SGDLS, YYNGEE. After removal of 3 bases from V and 3 bases from J, the junction contained 6 bases not matched to a gene. The CDR3 covers 15 residues.

The chain links TRBV19 to TRBJ2-7; maybe TRBD1 (7 bases). The CDR3 has 14 amino acids. V was shortened by 3 bases and J by 6 bases, with 15 bases between the two germline ends. The germline V gene has CDR1 LNHDA and CDR2 SQIVND (reference sequence). CDR3 coding DNA: TGTGCCAGTAGTATCAGGGGGGACCTAGTCGAGCAGTACTTC. Translating it yields CASSIRGDLVEQYF.

This clone was seen once. The chain employs TRBV6-5 and TRBJ2-7; 7 bases align to TRBD2. Germline loops: CDR1 MNHEY, CDR2 SVGAGI. The CDR3 is 13 amino acids. V lost 8 bases, J lost 3 bases, and 7 bases stayed unmatched. CDR3 bases: TGTGCCAGCTCCCCGTGGGGGGGCTACGAGCAGTACTTC. Its protein product is CASSPWGGYEQYF.

This clone was detected a few times. This same CDR3 is encoded by further DNA sequences in the sample. The chain uses TRBV4-3 and TRBJ1-2; D gene uncertain. CDR1 is LGHNA and CDR2 is YSLEER in the germline V gene. V was cut by 0 bases and J by 2 bases, with 4 bases left in between. The length of the CDR3 is 13 residues. DNA for the CDR3: TGCGCCAGCAGCCAAGATCGGAACTATGGCTACACCTTC. This translates into CASSQDRNYGYTF.

In the case of this clone: The junction and the germline gene differ at one end; a read error may be behind it. The chain carries TRBV5-6 and TRBJ2-7; 13 nucleotides agree with TRBD2. CDR3 size: 14 residues. CDR1 and CDR2 from the germline V gene are SGHDT and YYEEEE. The chain's CDR3 is CASSQPGLAGTGVF. CDR3 in DNA: TGTGCCAGCAGCCAGCCGGGACTAGCGGGGACGGGGGTTTTC.

This chain uses TRBV18 with TRBJ2-1; 7 bases agree with TRBD2. With V trimmed by 6 bases and J by 2 bases, 13 bases remained unmatched. The germline V gene has CDR1 KGHSH and CDR2 LQKENI. This CDR3 region has 17 residues. The CDR3 reads CASSPLLGGETYNEQFF. CDR3 in DNA: TGTGCCAGCTCCCCCCTTTTGGGGGGGGAAACCTACAATGAGCAGTTCTTC.

This clone came up many times. The rearrangement joins TRBV10-3 to TRBJ2-7; 10 nucleotides line up with TRBD1. Per the germline V gene, CDR1 is ENHRY and CDR2 is SYGVKD. The CDR3 contains 13 residues. The V segment lost 6 bases and the J segment 2 bases; nucleotides outside the gene matches: 1. DNA for the CDR3: TGTGCCATCAGAGGACAGGGGGCCTACGAGCAGTACTTC. Its protein product is CAIRGQGAYEQYF.

Worth noting for this clone: This sample also contains other DNA sequences that code for the same CDR3. The chain has TRBV7-9 and TRBJ2-5; 7 positions agree with TRBD1. V dropped 6 bases and J dropped 1; count of bases not matched to a gene: 2. The CDR3 has 13 amino acids. CDR1 is SEHNR and CDR2 is FQNEAQ in the germline V gene (reference sequence). The CDR3: CASRRDSQETQYF. In DNA form, the CDR3 reads TGTGCCAGCAGGAGGGACAGCCAAGAGACCCAGTACTTC.

V usage is TRBV7-8 and J usage is TRBJ2-2; D unresolved. The germline V and J ends were trimmed by 1 base and 0 bases, with 9 bases remaining between them. The CDR3 consists of 16 residues. Germline values: CDR1 SGHVS, CDR2 FQNEAQ. DNA of the CDR3: TGTGCCAGCAGCTTAGTACCCGGTTCGAACACCGGGGAGCTGTTTTTT. Translating gives CASSLVPGSNTGELFF.

The chain has TRBV13 and TRBJ1-3; the match to TRBD1 covers 7 bases. Losses at the gene ends were 8 bases for V and 0 bases for J; bases not matched to a gene: 7. The CDR3 consists of 15 residues. Germline V lookup: CDR1 PRHDT, CDR2 FYEKMQ (reference sequence). The CDR3 DNA sequence: TGTGCCAGCCAATACAGGGGCTTCTCTGGAAACACCATATATTTT. This gives the protein CASQYRGFSGNTIYF.